The next 22 T cell receptor beta chains were all read from a single sample in a study of T cells in Graves' hyperthyroidism and ophthalmopathy. RNA transcripts were the template for amplifying TCR beta CDR3 regions. HTBI primers were used for first-round RT-PCR of the TCR CDR3. TCRdb independently ran MiXCR on the multiplex PCR reads; one entry per CDR3 protein. This table has around 700,000 distinct CDR3 sequences, roughly a third appearing once. Sequencing input: blood. These receptors all stem from a middle-aged woman with Graves' hyperthyroidism.

There are many counts of this clonotype. J is TRBJ2-7 and V is TRBV10-3; the match to TRBD1 covers 11 bases. V lost 3 bases to trimming and J lost 6 bases; unmatched junction nucleotides: 7. The CDR3 sequence is 15 residues long. Germline V gives CDR1 ENHRY, CDR2 SYGVKD. CDR3 coding DNA: TGTGCCATCAGTGAACCGGACAGGGGGCTTTTCGAGCAGTACTTC. Translation gives CAISEPDRGLFEQYF.

This clonotype was observed a single time. With a much larger clone just one base away, this may be a read error. The chain carries TRBV19 and TRBJ2-7; no firm D call. CDR1 and CDR2 (germline): LNHDA, SQIVND (reference sequence). The CDR3 spans 14 residues. Trimming stripped 5 bases from V and 6 bases from J, with 17 bases between. Here the CDR3 reads CASSVAGFEGEQYF. The CDR3 DNA sequence: TGTGCCAGTAGTGTAGCCGGGTTTGAAGGCGAGCAGTACTTC. The entire variable domain, with the rest obtained from reference TRBV19 and TRBJ2-7, is as follows: DGGITQSPKYLFRKEGQNVTLSCEQNLNHDAMYWYRQDPGQGLRLIYYSQIVNDFQKGDIAEGYSVSREKKESFPLTVTSAQKNPTAFYLCASSVAGFEGEQYFGPGTRLTVT.

The sample holds a few counts of this clonotype. The CDR3 region has the DNA TGCAGCGTTGTGGTTAGTATCGGTGAGCAGTTCTTC. As protein: CSVVVSIGEQFF. The chain carries TRBV29-1 and TRBJ2-5; D uncertain. The last part of the DNA fits TRBJ2-1 better; the J call may be wrong. The CDR3 sequence is 12 residues long. Germline V gives CDR1 SQVTM, CDR2 ANQGSEA.

The chain employs TRBV9 and TRBJ2-2; D gene uncertain. CDR1 is SGDLS and CDR2 is YYNGEE in the germline V gene. The CDR3 contains 16 residues. The ends were cut back, 0 bases at V and 5 bases at J, with 14 bases in the middle. CDR3: CASSVAFQAATGELFF. The DNA of the CDR3 is TGTGCCAGCAGCGTAGCTTTCCAGGCAGCTACCGGGGAGCTGTTTTTT.

This clonotype was found many times. The chain is built from TRBV19 and TRBJ1-5, with D uncertain. Germline V gene sequence: CDR1 LNHDA, CDR2 SQIVND (reference sequence). This CDR3 region has 14 residues. Trimming took 3 bases from V and 3 from J, leaving 9 bases between them. The DNA for the CDR3 is TGTGCCAGTAGTATTGGTAGACTCAATCAGCCCCAGCATTTT. Its protein is CASSIGRLNQPQHF.

Here the CDR3 reads CASSPGQISTDTQYF. As DNA, the CDR3 is TGTGCCAGCAGCCCCGGACAGATTAGCACAGATACGCAGTATTTT. V and J are TRBV7-2 and TRBJ2-3, with D possibly being TRBD1 (6 bases). The CDR3 has 15 amino acids. V dropped 5 bases and J dropped 0 bases, with 12 bases sitting between them. Germline V gene lookup returns CDR1 SGHTA and CDR2 FQGNSA.

This clonotype was detected only a few times. CDR3 DNA sequence: TGTGCCAGTAGTAACGGCGGGTACACCGGGGAGCTGTTTTTT. The encoded protein is CASSNGGYTGELFF. The chain has TRBV19 and TRBJ2-2, with D perhaps matching TRBD2 (5 bases). Germline CDR1 is LNHDA and CDR2 is SQIVND (reference sequence). The CDR3 has 14 residues. The V gene lost 4 bases and the J gene lost 3 bases, with 9 bases spanning the gap. The full variable domain, completed using reference TRBV19 and TRBJ2-2, is DGGITQSPKYLFRKEGQNVTLSCEQNLNHDAMYWYRQDPGQGLRLIYYSQIVNDFQKGDIAEGYSVSREKKESFPLTVTSAQKNPTAFYLCASSNGGYTGELFFGEGSRLTVL.

This rearrangement joins TRBV6-5 to TRBJ1-1, with 9 bases aligning to TRBD1. This CDR3 spans 15 amino acids. The junction had 11 bases not matched to a gene; V was cut back by 2 bases and J by 10 bases. Germline V gives CDR1 MNHEY, CDR2 SVGAGI. In nucleotides, the CDR3 is TGTGCCAGCAGTTACGCCTCGGGACAGGGAAATGGAGCTTTCTTT. Translating gives CASSYASGQGNGAFF.

There are many counts of this clonotype. CDR3 nucleotide sequence: TGTGCCAGCAGGACCCTCGGTGAGCAGTACTTC. This codes for CASRTLGEQYF. The chain is built from TRBV2 and TRBJ2-7, with no clear D. Germline CDR1 SNHLY, CDR2 FYNNEI. This CDR3 region has 11 residues. The ends were cut back, 6 bases at V and 7 bases at J, with 10 bases in the middle.

This clonotype has just one count. The chain combines TRBV7-8 with TRBJ2-7; D possibly corresponds to TRBD2 (6 bases). Per germline, CDR1 SGHVS and CDR2 FQNEAQ. The length of the CDR3 is 13 residues. Trimming left V 8 bases short and J 5 bases short, with 16 bases between. As DNA, the CDR3 is TGTGCCAGCGGGAGAGGGACTTTCAACGAGCAGTACTTC. Translating gives CASGRGTFNEQYF.

There are many counts of this clonotype. The gene calls are TRBV9 and TRBJ1-2; D ambiguous. CDR1 is SGDLS and CDR2 is YYNGEE in the germline V gene. V gave up 4 bases and J gave up 0 bases, with 7 bases separating them. The CDR3 extends over 13 amino acids. CDR3 coding DNA: TGTGCCAGCAGCTCAGTGGCTAACTATGGCTACACCTTC. This gives the protein CASSSVANYGYTF.

This clonotype was counted a few times. The chain combines TRBV13 with TRBJ2-7, with 7 nucleotides matching TRBD1. This CDR3 is built from 15 residues. The ends lost 5 bases at V and 3 bases at J; junction bases unmatched: 10. Germline V gene lookup returns CDR1 PRHDT and CDR2 FYEKMQ (reference sequence). The CDR3: CASSMRDRELYEQYF. CDR3 DNA: TGTGCCAGCAGCATGAGGGACAGAGAACTCTACGAGCAGTACTTC.

The sample holds many counts of this clonotype. This chain joins TRBV7-2 and TRBJ2-7, with D uncertain. Germline values: CDR1 SGHTA, CDR2 FQGNSA. Trimming shortened V by 3 bases and J by 6 bases, and 9 bases separated the two germline ends. This CDR3 is 12 amino acids long. The DNA for the CDR3 is TGTGCCAGCAGCTTCATCCGAGGCGAGCAGTACTTC. Amino acid sequence: CASSFIRGEQYF.

V and J are TRBV4-3 and TRBJ2-7; unclear D gene. The CDR3 has 15 residues. Trimming removed 0 bases at V and 3 bases at J, with 12 bases between. The V gene's germline CDR1 is LGHNA and CDR2 YSLEER. The CDR3: CASSQDETRNYEQYF. The DNA of the CDR3 is TGCGCCAGCAGCCAAGACGAAACCCGCAACTACGAGCAGTACTTC.

In regard to this clonotype: Without the conserved terminal phenylalanine or tryptophan, this CDR3 likely stems from a read error. V gene TRBV5-4 combines with J gene TRBJ2-5, with TRBD2 identical over 10 bases. Germline V gene lookup returns CDR1 SGHNT and CDR2 YYREEE (reference sequence). CDR3 length equals 15 residues. Trimming removed 2 bases from V and 0 bases from J; junction bases left unmatched: 1. The CDR3 DNA is TGTGCCAGCAGCTTCGGGACTAGCGACCAAGAGACCCAGTACCTC. It specifies CASSFGTSDQETQYL.

This clonotype has a handful of counts. The chain links TRBV7-9 to TRBJ2-2; D may be TRBD1 (5 bases). V lost 4 bases to trimming and J lost 4 bases, with 16 bases between them. The CDR3 is made up of 16 amino acids. Per germline, CDR1 SEHNR and CDR2 FQNEAQ (reference sequence). This CDR3 is CASSSQLDRFTGELFF. CDR3 nucleotides: TGTGCCAGCAGCTCCCAACTCGACAGATTCACCGGGGAGCTGTTTTTT.

A note on this clonotype: Given a much more abundant clone one base away, this may be a read error. The CDR3 DNA reads TGCAGCGTAGCCCTAGGGGACGCCTACACCGGGGAGCTGTTTTTT. It translates to CSVALGDAYTGELFF. The V and J genes are TRBV29-1 and TRBJ2-2, with D possibly being TRBD1 or TRBD2 (5 bases each). CDR3 length: 15 amino acids. From germline, CDR1 is SQVTM and CDR2 ANQGSEA. V was shortened by 6 bases and J by 3 bases, with 17 bases between the two germline ends.

V and J are TRBV7-2 and TRBJ1-5; the D gene is possibly TRBD1 (6 bases). Germline V gene lookup returns CDR1 SGHTA and CDR2 FQGNSA. The germline V and J ends were trimmed by 8 bases and 8 bases, with 22 bases remaining between them. The CDR3 spans 15 residues. DNA of the CDR3: TGTGCCAGCGGCCCAGGGACAACGGGAAGGGAGCCCCAGCATTTT. It encodes CASGPGTTGREPQHF.

This clonotype was counted between two and nine times. The chain couples TRBV9 to TRBJ2-5; D unclear. V shed 4 bases and J shed 5 bases, with 15 bases lying between them. The CDR3 sequence is 14 residues long. CDR1 is SGDLS, CDR2 YYNGEE, per germline. CDR3 sequence (DNA): TGTGCCAGCAGCCCGACCACAGCCGGGGAGACCCAGTACTTC. It codes for CASSPTTAGETQYF.

This clonotype appeared many times. This sequence joins TRBV7-9 and TRBJ1-5; 11 bases are a match to TRBD1. Germline lookup yields CDR1 SEHNR and CDR2 FQNEAQ (reference sequence). V dropped 5 bases and J dropped 2; count of bases not matched to a gene: 5. CDR3 size: 16 residues. The CDR3 nucleotides read TGTGCCAGCAGCCGGACAGGGGGCGGTGGCAATCAGCCCCAGCATTTT. This translates into CASSRTGGGGNQPQHF.

A few counts support this clonotype. V is TRBV2 and J is TRBJ2-7, with TRBD1 identical over 9 bases. CDR1 is SNHLY and CDR2 is FYNNEI in the germline V gene. The trim removed 5 bases at V and 3 bases at J, leaving 11 bases unmatched. The CDR3 totals 16 residues. The DNA of the CDR3 is TGTGCCAGCAGTTACGCCGGGACAGGGTTTGGCTACGAGCAGTACTTC. Amino acid sequence: CASSYAGTGFGYEQYF.

This clonotype was observed a few times. The V call is TRBV7-9, the J call TRBJ2-5; 10 nucleotides line up with TRBD2. From germline, CDR1 is SEHNR and CDR2 FQNEAQ (reference sequence). The CDR3 contains 20 residues. V gave up 4 bases and J gave up 3 bases; unmatched junction bases: 20. CDR3 nucleotide sequence: TGTGCCAGCAGCTCCCACACGGTTAGCGGGAGGTTCAGTGGGGAAGAGACCCAGTACTTC. Encoded protein: CASSSHTVSGRFSGEETQYF.